This T cell receptor (beta chain) was sequenced for a study of cytomegalovirus exposure and HLA in healthy donors. Study overall: Counted in an early data release were about 86 million unique TCRs from HLA-typed donors. Findings and limits, study-wide: Some highly shared sequence variants likely arose as a pipeline artifact. In a later analysis, DRB1 alleles had the most associated TCRs; HLA-C alleles the fewest. According to a later analysis, most TCR beta chains associated with CMV appeared HLA-restricted.

Primers included in the PCR were 60 Vbeta and 13 Jbeta primers. This table comes from immunoSEQ multiplex PCR, and its TCRdb copy is limited to in-frame clones, with some not included. This repertoire shows 90,000 to 150,000 clones, around four fifths found once; its top ten account for around 2%. The CDR3 covers 14 residues. Germline V gene sequence: CDR1 SGHAT, CDR2 FQNNGV. Trimming cost V 4 bases and J 7 bases, with 14 bases left between them. Remarks on this clone: What it binds is not known.

The source is a man aged 35 to 55 in good health and CMV-seronegative. The chain has TRBV11-2 and TRBJ1-5; possible D gene TRBD1, 5 bases. The sequenced material came from PBMCs. The CDR3 loop reads CASSSQGGGQPQHF. CDR3 nucleotides: TGTGCCAGCAGCTCCCAGGGCGGGGGACAGCCCCAGCATTTT.